One and the same sample provided the 21 T cell receptor beta chains below, sequenced in a study of blood T cell repertoires in COVID-19. TCRdb keeps only in-frame clones here, not all; method: immunoSEQ multiplex PCR. This table has about 200,000 clones, roughly 92% appearing once. Sample: peripheral blood. The receptors come from a man aged 25-40 years with COVID-19, enrolled during active disease.

The V call is TRBV7-9, the J call TRBJ1-5; D is undetermined. From germline, CDR1 is SEHNR and CDR2 FQNEAQ (reference sequence). V was cut by 2 bases and J by 7 bases, with 12 bases left in between. CDR3 size: 14 residues. For the CDR3, the DNA is TGTGCCAGCAGCTTACATACAGCTGCACAGCCCCAGCATTTT. As protein: CASSLHTAAQPQHF.

The chain couples TRBV5-4 to TRBJ2-7; D possibly corresponds to TRBD1 (6 bases). CDR3 size: 13 residues. CDR1 and CDR2 from the germline V gene are SGHNT and YYREEE (reference sequence). Between the trimmed V and J ends, which lost 2 bases and 5 bases, there was a span of 11 bases. The CDR3 sequence: CASSFTGSDEQYF. The DNA for the CDR3 is TGTGCCAGCAGCTTTACAGGGTCGGACGAGCAGTACTTC.

The rearrangement joins TRBV21-1 to TRBJ2-7; the table calls TRBD2, which could not be checked here. TRBV21-1 is a pseudogene segment. CDR3 length: 16 amino acids. CDR3 in amino acids: CASSKAAGGYDNEQYF. The CDR3 nucleotides read TGTGCCAGCAGCAAAGCGGCGGGGGGCTATGATAACGAGCAGTACTTC.

The chain recombines TRBV7-2 with TRBJ2-5; 8 bases are shared with TRBD2. CDR3 length: 15 amino acids. Per germline, CDR1 SGHTA and CDR2 FQGNSA. V was pared by 5 bases and J by 5 bases, with 10 bases of the junction left unmatched. This chain's CDR3 is CASSRLLAAAETQYF. CDR3 DNA sequence: TGTGCCAGCAGCCGCCTACTAGCGGCAGCGGAGACCCAGTACTTC.

This chain connects TRBV4-1 to TRBJ2-2; 8 positions match TRBD1. CDR3 length: 15 residues. Germline trimming cut 0 bases from V and 6 bases from J; bases unmatched to any gene: 3. Germline CDR1 MGHRA, CDR2 YSYEKL. This CDR3 is CASSQEGRGPGELFF. CDR3 DNA sequence: TGCGCCAGCAGCCAAGAGGGCAGGGGGCCCGGGGAGCTGTTTTTT.

V usage is TRBV27 and J usage is TRBJ1-1; TRBD1 is a possible D gene (6 bases). The CDR3 contains 14 residues. Germline values: CDR1 MNHEY, CDR2 SMNVEV (reference sequence). V dropped 0 bases and J dropped 4 bases, with 9 bases sitting between them. CDR3 sequence: CASSLSLGGTEAFF. The CDR3 coding sequence is TGTGCCAGCAGTTTATCTCTAGGGGGCACTGAAGCTTTCTTT.

Notes on this clone: The junction and the germline gene differ at one end; a read error may be behind it. The chain links TRBV2 to TRBJ2-2; 10 bases are a match to TRBD1. Germline V gene sequence: CDR1 SNHLY, CDR2 FYNNEI. The CDR3 has 16 residues. The CDR3 region is CASGDRGLANTGELFF. For the CDR3, the DNA is TGTGCCAGCGGTGACAGGGGGCTTGCGAACACCGGGGAGCTGTTTTTT.

The chain employs TRBV9 and TRBJ1-3, with D perhaps TRBD1 (5 bases). Germline CDR1 reads SGDLS; CDR2 reads YYNGEE. V lost 3 bases and J lost 2, with 12 bases in between. CDR3 length equals 15 residues. For the CDR3, the DNA is TGTGCCAGCAGCGGGGGGGGACCTACTGGAAACACCATATATTTT. Amino acid sequence: CASSGGGPTGNTIYF.

The chain combines TRBV27 with TRBJ2-7, with 9 nucleotides matching TRBD1. CDR3 length equals 15 residues. The V segment lost 3 bases and the J segment 0 bases; nucleotides outside the gene matches: 3. The V gene's germline CDR1 is MNHEY and CDR2 SMNVEV (reference sequence). The CDR3 is CASSLLQGASYEQYF. CDR3 bases: TGTGCCAGCAGTTTGCTACAGGGGGCCTCCTACGAGCAGTACTTC.

The chain has TRBV11-3 and TRBJ2-5, with a tentative D call TRBD1 (5 bases). Trimming removed 5 bases from V and 4 bases from J, with 11 bases in between. There are 13 residues in the CDR3. Germline V lookup: CDR1 SGHNT, CDR2 YENEEA. CDR3 in DNA: TGTGCCAGCAGCGTAACAGGTCTAGAGACCCAGTACTTC. Amino acids: CASSVTGLETQYF. Using reference TRBV11-3 and TRBJ2-5 for the parts outside the CDR3, the full variable domain is EAGVVQSPRYKIIEKKQPVAFWCNPISGHNTLYWYLQNLGQGPELLIRYENEEAVDDSQLPKDRFSAERLKGVDSTLKIQPAELGDSAVYLCASSVTGLETQYFGPGTRLLVL.

The rearrangement joins TRBV10-2 to TRBJ1-2; no reliable D call. The germline V gene encodes CDR1 WSHSY and CDR2 SAAADI. CDR3 size: 15 residues. Trimming shortened V by 2 bases and J by 4 bases, and 14 bases separated the two germline ends. The CDR3, as DNA: TGCGCCAGCAGTGAGCGGGTCAGTCGATCCTATGGCTACACCTTC. Translating it yields CASSERVSRSYGYTF.

This clone was seen a single time. This CDR3 is CASSDLTSGYTDTQYF. The CDR3 nucleotides read TGTGCCAGCAGTGATTTGACTAGCGGGTACACAGATACGCAGTATTTT. The rearrangement uses TRBV6-1 and TRBJ2-3; 10 bases are a match to TRBD2. After removal of 3 bases from V and 2 bases from J, the junction contained 5 bases not matched to a gene. The germline V gene has CDR1 MNHNS and CDR2 SASEGT. The CDR3 has 16 residues.

Written as DNA, the CDR3 is TGTGCCAGCAGCCCAAACAGGGGGCCGAACACTGAAGCTTTCTTT. This gives the protein CASSPNRGPNTEAFF. The rearrangement links TRBV3-1 (or the pseudogene TRBV3-2) to TRBJ1-1; 9 bases agree with TRBD1. The CDR3 length is 15 residues. CDR1 is LGHDT, CDR2 YNNKEL, per germline (reference sequence). V lost 4 bases, J lost 1 base, and 4 bases stayed unmatched.

This clone appeared a few times. V and J are TRBV6-5 and TRBJ1-2; 8 nucleotides match TRBD1. CDR1 is MNHEY and CDR2 is SVGAGI in the germline V gene. This CDR3 region has 16 residues. V shed 2 bases, J shed 4 bases, and the junction held 9 bases outside the gene matches. CDR3 in amino acids: CASSYADRVSGYGYTF. In nucleotides, the CDR3 is TGTGCCAGCAGTTACGCGGACAGGGTTTCAGGCTATGGCTACACCTTC.

The V call is TRBV5-4, the J call TRBJ2-1, with TRBD2 identical over 9 bases. V lost 3 bases, J lost 8 bases, and 3 bases stayed unmatched. The CDR3 spans 13 residues. Germline V gives CDR1 SGHNT, CDR2 YYREEE (reference sequence). CDR3 in amino acids: CASSSTSGYEQFF. The CDR3 coding sequence is TGTGCCAGCAGCTCGACTAGCGGTTATGAGCAGTTCTTC.

The chain combines TRBV9 with TRBJ1-1; 9 positions agree with TRBD1. The germline V gene has CDR1 SGDLS and CDR2 YYNGEE. Trimming removed 3 bases from V and 0 bases from J; junction bases left unmatched: 12. CDR3 size: 18 residues. The CDR3 protein is CASSGRTGVGPLNTEAFF. The CDR3 nucleotides read TGTGCCAGCAGCGGTAGGACAGGGGTTGGTCCACTGAACACTGAAGCTTTCTTT.

The count of this clone is one. V usage is TRBV7-6 and J usage is TRBJ2-1; TRBD2 matches 9 bases. CDR3 length: 20 residues. The germline V gene encodes CDR1 SGHVS and CDR2 FNYEAQ. The V segment lost 5 bases and the J segment 0 bases; nucleotides outside the gene matches: 17. The DNA for the CDR3 is TGTGCCAGCAGCCTTGACCCCGGGACTAGCCTATCGAGCTCCTACAATGAGCAGTTCTTC. It specifies CASSLDPGTSLSSSYNEQFF.

This rearrangement joins TRBV6-5 to TRBJ1-2; 7 positions agree with TRBD1. Germline CDR1 and CDR2: MNHEY and SVGAGI. The CDR3 covers 14 residues. V dropped 5 bases and J dropped 8; count of bases not matched to a gene: 11. CDR3 in amino acids: CASSQNRQGVGYTF. As DNA, the CDR3 is TGTGCCAGCAGTCAGAATAGACAGGGTGTAGGCTACACCTTC.

The chain carries TRBV11-3 and TRBJ2-1, with 8 bases matching TRBD2. V shed 1 base and J 6 bases; nucleotides not matched to a gene: 5. The V gene's germline CDR1 is SGHNT and CDR2 YENEEA. The CDR3 is 15 residues long. In DNA form, the CDR3 reads TGTGCCAGCAGCTTAGGGGGGACTAGGGGCAATGAGCAGTTCTTC. It is translated as CASSLGGTRGNEQFF. Complete variable domain (other parts from reference TRBV11-3 and TRBJ2-1): EAGVVQSPRYKIIEKKQPVAFWCNPISGHNTLYWYLQNLGQGPELLIRYENEEAVDDSQLPKDRFSAERLKGVDSTLKIQPAELGDSAVYLCASSLGGTRGNEQFFGPGTRLTVL.

CDR3 bases: TGTGCCAGCAGCCACACCACAGGGGGCTGGGGCTATGGCTACACCTTC. Translating it yields CASSHTTGGWGYGYTF. The chain couples TRBV5-5 to TRBJ1-2; the match to TRBD1 covers 9 bases. Germline-derived CDR1 and CDR2 are SGHKS and YYEKEE (reference sequence). CDR3 length equals 16 residues. V shed 4 bases and J 4 bases; nucleotides not matched to a gene: 11.

The rearrangement links TRBV2 to TRBJ1-2, with 7 bases identical to TRBD1. Germline lookup yields CDR1 SNHLY and CDR2 FYNNEI. CDR3 length: 13 residues. After removal of 4 bases from V and 3 bases from J, the junction contained 2 bases not matched to a gene. The CDR3 sequence: CASSAGTDYGYTF. CDR3 DNA: TGTGCCAGCAGTGCCGGGACAGACTATGGCTACACCTTC.